A selection of T cell receptor beta chains follows, all from one sample in a study of T-cell memory formation after mild COVID-19. Via MiXCR, TCRdb re-called the 5' RACE reads, giving one row per CDR3 protein. The sample holds around 200,000 distinct CDR3 sequences, about a fifth seen once. Input material: PBMCs or a T cell subset sorted from them (not recorded which). These receptors originate from an adult woman who had mild COVID-19 (a few samples of this study predate the infection). Cell type and time point are not known. Each CDR3 is given with its conserved first and last residue. The order of the fields is clone size, J gene, V gene, D gene, CDR3 DNA, CDR3 protein. A D gene is named only where the DNA matches it firmly. The size of a clone is reported for some rows only, either as once, few or many, or as a class for expanded clones.

>.|TRBJ2-2|TRBV19|.
TGTGCCAGCCGATCTAACGGGGAGCTGTTTTTT
CASRSNGELFF
>many|TRBJ2-7|TRBV12-3/TRBV12-4|.
TGTGCCAGCAGTCTGGGGGGGGGCGCGGCCTACGAGCAGTACTTC
CASSLGGGAAYEQYF
>.|TRBJ2-5|TRBV7-9|TRBD1
TGTGCCAGCAGTCGGACAGGGGGGCAAGAGACCCAGTACTTC
CASSRTGGQETQYF
>.|TRBJ1-4|TRBV7-6|.
TGTGCCAGCAGCTTAGGCGCGGGGGTCGAAAAACTGTTTTTT
CASSLGAGVEKLFF
>.|TRBJ1-1|TRBV7-6|TRBD1
TGTGCCAGCAGCTTAGGACGCGGACAGGGTAACACTGAAGCTTTCTTT
CASSLGRGQGNTEAFF
>.|TRBJ2-5|TRBV6-5|TRBD1
TGTGTCTCGGAGACAGGGGATCAAGAGACCCAGTACTTC
CVSETGDQETQYF
>.|TRBJ2-3|TRBV11-3|.
TGTGCCAGCAGCCCCCCCCGACCAGGGGGGTTATCAGATACGCAGTATTTT
CASSPPRPGGLSDTQYF
>few|TRBJ2-2|TRBV7-6|.
TGTGCCAGCAGCCCCACAGAAAACACCGGGGAGCTGTTTTTT
CASSPTENTGELFF
>few|TRBJ2-5|TRBV28|TRBD1
TGTGCCAGCAGCTTTTCGGACAGGGGGGGGCAAGAGACCCAGTACTTC
CASSFSDRGGQETQYF
>.|TRBJ2-1|TRBV7-8|TRBD1
TGTGCCAGCAGCTTAGTGGGGGGACAGGGGGGATACAATGAGCAGTTCTTC
CASSLVGGQGGYNEQFF
>few|TRBJ2-3|TRBV2|TRBD1
TGTGCCCAGAAGGGGGCAGAACACCCAACTTCCACAGATACGCAGTATTTT
CAQKGAEHPTSTDTQYF
>.|TRBJ2-1|TRBV30|.
TGTGCCTGGAGTGTACCCGGCGGCTATGAGCAGTTCTTC
CAWSVPGGYEQFF
>.|TRBJ1-5|TRBV7-9|.
TGTGCCAGCAGCTTATCCGCAGTGGGGGCCGGTCAGCCCCAGCATTTT
CASSLSAVGAGQPQHF
>once|TRBJ1-1|TRBV29-1|TRBD1
TGCAGCGTTTATACAGGGGCCGACACTGAAGCTTTCTTT
CSVYTGADTEAFF
>.|TRBJ1-2|TRBV7-3|.
TGTGCCAGCGCCAGATCACCCTCGGATGGCTACACCTTC
CASARSPSDGYTF
>.|TRBJ2-7|TRBV7-9|.
TGTGCCAGCAGCCCATACTCCTACGAGCAGTACTTC
CASSPYSYEQYF
>.|TRBJ2-5|TRBV10-2|.
TGCGCCAGCAGTGATCTGGAATTCGGTAGGGAGACCCAGTACTTC
CASSDLEFGRETQYF
>few|TRBJ2-7|TRBV5-5|.
TGTGCCAGCAGCTTGGATTTGCTGGTAGAGCAGTACTTC
CASSLDLLVEQYF
>.|TRBJ1-1|TRBV7-9|.
TGTGCCAGCACCTCGGGCATGAGGGACACTGAAGCTTTCTTT
CASTSGMRDTEAFF
>.|TRBJ1-6|TRBV20-1|TRBD1
TGCAGTGCTAGAGCTGAAGGGGTCTACGGGACAGGGGGCTTTAATTCACCCCTCCACTTT
CSARAEGVYGTGGFNSPLHF
>.|TRBJ2-5|TRBV15|TRBD1
TGTGCCACCGCTGAGGACAGGGAGTTACAAGAGACCCAGTACTTC
CATAEDRELQETQYF
>once|TRBJ2-3|TRBV30|.
TGTGCCTGGACCCAGGGTTTTAGCACAGATACGCAGTATTTT
CAWTQGFSTDTQYF
>.|TRBJ2-5|TRBV5-1|.
TGCGCCAGCAGCTCGTGGTCCCAAGAGACCCAGTACTTC
CASSSWSQETQYF
>few|TRBJ2-1|TRBV9|.
TGTGCCAGCAGCGTAGGTGGAGAAAACAATGAGCAGTTCTTC
CASSVGGENNEQFF
>few|TRBJ1-6|TRBV20-1|.
TGCAGTGCTAGAGAAGTCCGGGAGGCACCCCTCCACTTT
CSAREVREAPLHF
>few|TRBJ2-7|TRBV27|.
TGTGCCAGCAGTAAAACAGGGTTCCACGAGCAGTACTTC
CASSKTGFHEQYF
>few|TRBJ2-3|TRBV25-1|.
TGTGCCAGCAGTGAATCAGACACCAGCACAGATACGCAGTATTTT
CASSESDTSTDTQYF
>few|TRBJ2-5|TRBV7-9|TRBD1
TGTGCCAGCAGCTTCAGTCAGGGGGCAGGAGAGACCCAGTACTTC
CASSFSQGAGETQYF
>.|TRBJ2-7|TRBV29-1|TRBD2
TGCAGCGTTGATGGACTAGCGGGAAGTTACTACGAGCAGTACTTC
CSVDGLAGSYYEQYF
>.|TRBJ2-5|TRBV7-6|.
TGTGCCAGCTTACGCTCGGGCCTAGCTGAGGAGACCCAGTACTTC
CASLRSGLAEETQYF
>.|TRBJ1-1|TRBV5-6|TRBD1
TGTGCCAGCAGCCTACCGGGACAGGGGGACACTGAAGCTTTCTTT
CASSLPGQGDTEAFF
>.|TRBJ2-2|TRBV24-1|.
TGTGCCACCAGTGTTTCAAGGAGTCTACTCGAGAACACCGGGGAGCTGTTTTTT
CATSVSRSLLENTGELFF
>few|TRBJ2-7|TRBV7-2|.
TGTGCCAGCAGCTTAGACTACTACGAGCAGTACTTC
CASSLDYYEQYF
>few|TRBJ2-1|TRBV2|.
TGTGCCAGCAGTGAATTAGCTGCCCCCCTCAATGAGCAGTTCTTC
CASSELAAPLNEQFF
>.|TRBJ1-2|TRBV11-3|TRBD1
TGTGCCAGCAGTCCGGGACAGGGGGCAACTAACTATGGCTACACCTTC
CASSPGQGATNYGYTF
>few|TRBJ1-1|TRBV19|.
TGTGCCAGCCAAACCTATACAGGGATGAACACTGAAGCTTTCTTT
CASQTYTGMNTEAFF
>.|TRBJ2-6|TRBV5-4|.
TGTGCCAGCAGCCCGCGGGACGGGGCTTCCTCTGGGGCCAACGTCCTGACTTTC
CASSPRDGASSGANVLTF
>few|TRBJ2-5|TRBV29-1|TRBD1
TGCAGCTCCTCCTTTTGGGGACAGGGGGGAGGAGAGACCCAGTACTTC
CSSSFWGQGGGETQYF
>few|TRBJ2-1|TRBV9|.
TGTGCCAGCAGCGTAGGAGGGCCCTCTGACAATGAGCAGTTCTTC
CASSVGGPSDNEQFF
>.|TRBJ2-1|TRBV28|.
TGTGCCAGCGGGACCCAGCGGGTTTTGGTTAATGAGCAGTTCTTC
CASGTQRVLVNEQFF
>few|TRBJ2-1|TRBV9|.
TGTGCCAGCAGCCTCAACGATCTCATTCCCTACAATGAGCAGTTCTTC
CASSLNDLIPYNEQFF
>few|TRBJ2-1|TRBV6-6|TRBD2
TGTGCCAGCAGTTACTTGCGGGAGCCGGGGAATGAGCAGTTCTTC
CASSYLREPGNEQFF
>.|TRBJ1-5|TRBV27|.
TGTGCCAGCAGTTTTTCCGGGGCGAGCTGGCCCCAGCATTTT
CASSFSGASWPQHF
>.|TRBJ2-7|TRBV18|.
TGTGCCAGCTCACCATACAGGGTACTCTACGAGCAGTACTTC
CASSPYRVLYEQYF
>few|TRBJ1-4|TRBV10-3|.
TGTGCCATCAGTGAGCCGAACCACCGAGGCTTAGGTTGGGAAAAACTGTTTTTT
CAISEPNHRGLGWEKLFF
>.|TRBJ1-1|TRBV27|.
TGTGCCAGCAGTTTAGACGGGGACACTGAAGCTTTCTTT
CASSLDGDTEAFF
>.|TRBJ2-7|TRBV7-9|TRBD2
TGTGCCAGCAGCCCTACTAGCGGGTCCTACGAGCAGTACTTC
CASSPTSGSYEQYF
>.|TRBJ2-1|TRBV5-6|.
TGTGCCAGCAGCCACGGGCCGACTGAGCAGTTCTTC
CASSHGPTEQFF
>.|TRBJ2-5|TRBV7-6|.
TGTGCCAGCAGCCGGCCCGCGGGGACCCAAGAGACCCAGTACTTC
CASSRPAGTQETQYF
>.|TRBJ2-5|TRBV10-3|.
TGTGCCATCGGATCGGGGGAAACTAAGGAGACCCAGTACTTC
CAIGSGETKETQYF
>few|TRBJ2-2|TRBV11-3|.
TGTGCCAGCAGCCAAGCTAGGTTCGGGGAGCTGTTTTTT
CASSQARFGELFF
>.|TRBJ2-6|TRBV19|.
TGTGCCAGCAGAGAGGACTCTGGGGCCAACGTCCTGACTTTC
CASREDSGANVLTF
>few|TRBJ2-1|TRBV5-1|TRBD2
TGCGCCAGCAGCTTGGGACTAGCGGAACACTACAATGAGCAGTTCTTC
CASSLGLAEHYNEQFF
>few|TRBJ2-2|TRBV7-7|.
TGTGCCAGCAGCGTAACGTCGGGGACCGGGGAGCTGTTTTTT
CASSVTSGTGELFF
>few|TRBJ1-1|TRBV2|.
TGTGCCAGCAGAGTAGCTGGGAGCACTGAAGCTTTCTTT
CASRVAGSTEAFF
>.|TRBJ2-7|TRBV15|.
TGTGCCACCAGCAGAGATCGGGGATACGAGAAGTACTTC
CATSRDRGYEKYF
>.|TRBJ2-7|TRBV9|.
TGTGCCAGCAGCGTAGGTAACAGGGGAGGCGAGCAGTACTTC
CASSVGNRGGEQYF